This is a list of T cell receptor beta chains from one sample in a study of blood T cell repertoires in COVID-19. TCRdb's table, derived via immunoSEQ multiplex PCR, lists solely in-frame clones and lacks some. Among some 98,000 clones listed, 82% were seen once. The sample comprised peripheral blood. The receptors were gathered from a man in his sixties or seventies with active or convalescent COVID-19. The CDR3 runs from the conserved cysteine through the conserved F or W. The order of the fields is D gene, clone size, J gene, V gene, CDR3 protein, CDR3 DNA. D genes are given only for firm matches. Clone size is not always given. Where it is, it says once, few, many or a class for expanded clones.

>-|-|TRBJ2-6|TRBV4-2
CASSPEGGTGANVLTF
TGTGCCAGCAGCCCTGAGGGGGGGACTGGGGCCAACGTCCTGACTTTC
>TRBD1|-|TRBJ1-2|TRBV5-1
CASSRDRGSDGYTF
TGCGCCAGCAGCCGGGACAGGGGTTCGGATGGCTACACCTTC
>-|-|TRBJ2-1|TRBV7-3
CASALRGSSSYNEQFF
TGTGCCAGCGCCCTAAGGGGGTCCAGCTCCTACAATGAGCAGTTCTTC
>-|-|TRBJ2-5|TRBV10-3
CAISLGPQETQYF
TGTGCCATCAGCTTGGGGCCTCAAGAGACCCAGTACTTC
>-|-|TRBJ2-7|TRBV7-9
CASSATGSYEQYF
TGTGCCAGCAGCGCAACAGGGAGCTACGAGCAGTACTTC
>-|-|TRBJ1-4|TRBV6-6
CASSPGAEKLFF
TGTGCCAGCAGTCCGGGAGCTGAAAAACTGTTTTTT
>-|-|TRBJ2-3|TRBV19
CATTRGAADTQYF
TGTGCCACCACACGGGGGGCCGCAGATACGCAGTATTTT
>-|-|TRBJ1-3|TRBV14
CASSRTLVSGNTIYF
TGTGCCAGCAGCCGAACACTAGTCTCTGGAAACACCATATATTTT
>-|-|TRBJ2-2|TRBV5-4
CASSLQGRDTGELFF
TGTGCCAGCAGCTTACAGGGAAGGGACACCGGGGAGCTGTTTTTT
>-|-|TRBJ1-5|TRBV7-6
CASSLARGLNQPQHF
TGTGCCAGCAGCTTAGCAAGGGGCCTCAATCAGCCCCAGCATTTT
>-|once|TRBJ1-2|TRBV27
CASSSGNYGYTF
TGTGCCAGCAGTTCGGGGAACTATGGCTACACCTTC
>TRBD1|-|TRBJ1-4|TRBV5-1
CASSTDRVANEKLFF
TGCGCCAGCAGCACTGACAGGGTAGCTAATGAAAAACTGTTTTTT
>-|few|TRBJ1-1|TRBV12-3/TRBV12-4
CASRGLKNTEAFF
TGTGCCAGCAGGGGGCTTAAGAACACTGAAGCTTTCTTT
>TRBD1|-|TRBJ1-1|TRBV5-1
CASSWVQGARTEAFF
TGCGCCAGCAGCTGGGTACAGGGGGCAAGGACTGAAGCTTTCTTT
>TRBD1|-|TRBJ1-4|TRBV27
CASRGQGYGEKLFF
TGTGCCAGCAGGGGACAGGGATATGGAGAAAAACTGTTTTTT
>-|-|TRBJ1-3|TRBV11-2
CASSFPSPGNTIYF
TGTGCCAGCAGCTTCCCGTCCCCTGGAAACACCATATATTTT
>TRBD1|-|TRBJ2-7|TRBV3-1/TRBV3-2
CASSPLSGTGFHEQYF
TGTGCCAGCAGCCCCCTATCCGGGACAGGGTTCCACGAGCAGTACTTC
>-|-|TRBJ2-7|TRBV12-5
CASGLNTDYEQYF
TGTGCTAGTGGTTTGAACACCGATTACGAGCAGTACTTC
>-|-|TRBJ1-2|TRBV6-5
CASSYSAGERHGYAF
TGTGCCAGCAGTTACTCCGCCGGGGAGAGGCATGGCTACGCCTTC
>TRBD2|-|TRBJ2-3|TRBV11-2
CASSPPSGMRSTDTQYF
TGTGCCAGCAGCCCACCTAGCGGTATGAGAAGCACAGATACGCAGTATTTT
>-|-|TRBJ2-7|TRBV6-6
CASSYDISYEQYF
TGTGCCAGCAGTTACGACATCTCCTACGAGCAGTACTTC
>TRBD1|few|TRBJ1-1|TRBV4-1
CASSPATGSTEAFF
TGCGCCAGCAGCCCCGCGACAGGGAGCACTGAAGCTTTCTTT
>-|-|TRBJ1-1|TRBV10-3
CAIREDRNTEAFF
TGTGCCATCAGGGAGGACAGGAACACTGAAGCTTTCTTT
>-|few|TRBJ1-2|TRBV5-4
CASSNRERDYGYTF
TGTGCCAGCAGCAACAGGGAGAGGGACTATGGCTACACCTTC
>TRBD2|-|TRBJ2-3|TRBV5-1
CASSLTRGVTDTQYF
TGCGCCAGCAGCTTGACGCGGGGGGTCACAGATACGCAGTATTTT
>TRBD1|-|TRBJ2-1|TRBV2
CASSWDSYNEQFF
TGTGCCAGCAGTTGGGACAGCTACAATGAGCAGTTCTTC
>TRBD1|-|TRBJ1-1|TRBV5-6
CASSGTDRVTEAFF
TGTGCCAGCAGCGGGACCGACAGGGTTACTGAAGCTTTCTTT
>TRBD1|-|TRBJ1-3|TRBV2
CASSEGTVTGNTIYF
TGTGCCAGCAGCGAAGGGACAGTTACTGGAAACACCATATATTTT
>-|-|TRBJ2-7|TRBV6-5
CASSLVSESGQYF
TGTGCCAGCAGTTTGGTATCTGAGAGTGGGCAGTACTTC
>TRBD2|-|TRBJ2-2|TRBV2
CASSDSSGSTGELFF
TGTGCCAGCAGTGACTCTAGCGGGTCCACCGGGGAGCTGTTTTTT
>TRBD1|-|TRBJ1-2|TRBV11-2
CASSLRGQEPNYGYTF
TGTGCCAGCAGCTTAAGGGGACAGGAGCCTAACTATGGCTACACCTTC
>TRBD2|-|TRBJ2-3|TRBV12-5
CASVLAGTDTQYF
TGTGCTAGTGTCCTAGCGGGGACAGATACGCAGTATTTT
>TRBD2|once|TRBJ2-3|TRBV10-3
CAISEGLAGTTDTQYF
TGTGCCATCAGTGAGGGCCTAGCGGGGACCACAGATACGCAGTATTTT
>-|-|TRBJ1-4|TRBV12-5
CASGLEQGLPNEKLFF
TGTGCTAGTGGTTTGGAACAGGGTTTGCCTAATGAAAAACTGTTTTTT
>TRBD1|-|TRBJ2-5|TRBV30
CAWRRQGVQETQYF
TGTGCCTGGAGACGACAGGGGGTCCAAGAGACCCAGTACTTC
>-|-|TRBJ1-1|TRBV4-3
CASSQDFLVTANTEAFF
TGCGCCAGCAGCCAAGACTTTTTGGTTACAGCGAACACTGAAGCTTTCTTT
>TRBD1|-|TRBJ2-7|TRBV18
CASSPGAGGYEQYF
TGTGCCAGCTCACCAGGGGCAGGGGGCTACGAGCAGTACTTC
>TRBD2|-|TRBJ2-7|TRBV6-6
CASSFPTSGGRYEQYF
TGTGCCAGCAGTTTCCCTACTAGCGGGGGGCGGTACGAGCAGTACTTC
>-|-|TRBJ1-3|TRBV6-1
CASSEVQAYSGNTIYF
TGTGCCAGCAGTGAGGTTCAGGCCTACTCTGGAAACACCATATATTTT
>TRBD1|few|TRBJ2-7|TRBV5-6
CASSFLGDTDRQDEQYF
TGTGCCAGCAGCTTTTTGGGGGACACGGACAGGCAAGACGAGCAGTACTTC
>-|-|TRBJ2-1|TRBV28
CASSFEAGVLNEQFF
TGTGCCAGCAGTTTTGAGGCAGGGGTTCTCAATGAGCAGTTCTTC
>TRBD2|-|TRBJ2-5|TRBV27
CASSLRLAGGGTQYF
TGTGCCAGCAGTTTAAGACTAGCGGGGGGTGGGACCCAGTACTTC